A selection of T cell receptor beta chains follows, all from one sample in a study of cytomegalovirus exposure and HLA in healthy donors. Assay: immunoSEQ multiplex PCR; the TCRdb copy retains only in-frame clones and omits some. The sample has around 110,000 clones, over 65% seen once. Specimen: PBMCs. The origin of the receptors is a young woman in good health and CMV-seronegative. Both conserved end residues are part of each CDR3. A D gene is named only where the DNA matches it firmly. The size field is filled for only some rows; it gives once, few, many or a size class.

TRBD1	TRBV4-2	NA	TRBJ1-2	CASSQDTQGTVYGYTF	TGTGCCAGCAGCCAAGACACCCAGGGGACAGTCTATGGCTACACCTTC
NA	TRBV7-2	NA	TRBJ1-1	CASSLGGYLNTEAFF	TGTGCCAGCAGCTTAGGAGGGTACCTGAACACTGAAGCTTTCTTT
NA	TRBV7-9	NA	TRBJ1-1	CASSSRVFMNTEAFF	TGTGCCAGCAGTTCTCGGGTCTTTATGAACACTGAAGCTTTCTTT
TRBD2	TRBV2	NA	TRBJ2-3	CASIPGTSGADTQYF	TGTGCCAGCATCCCGGGGACTAGCGGGGCAGATACGCAGTATTTT
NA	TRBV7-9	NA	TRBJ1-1	CASSQGLTNTEAFF	TGTGCCAGCAGCCAGGGACTGACCAACACTGAAGCTTTCTTT
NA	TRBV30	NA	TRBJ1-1	CAWSLNLGQVGTEAFF	TGTGCCTGGAGTCTAAATCTGGGGCAGGTAGGCACTGAAGCTTTCTTT
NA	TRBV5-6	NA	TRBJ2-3	CASSPLMRSTDTQYF	TGTGCCAGCAGCCCCCTTATGAGAAGCACAGATACGCAGTATTTT
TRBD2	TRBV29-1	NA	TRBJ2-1	CSPGGLAGDHNEQFF	TGCAGCCCTGGGGGACTAGCGGGAGACCACAATGAGCAGTTCTTC
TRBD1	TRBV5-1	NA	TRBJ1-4	CASSETGVNEKLFF	TGCGCCAGCAGCGAGACAGGGGTTAATGAAAAACTGTTTTTT
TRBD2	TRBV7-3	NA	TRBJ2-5	CASSFEWRGTKETQYF	TGTGCCAGCAGCTTTGAATGGCGGGGGACTAAAGAGACCCAGTACTTC
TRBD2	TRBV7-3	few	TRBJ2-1	CASSPGTSAYNEQFF	TGTGCCAGCAGCCCCGGGACTAGCGCCTACAATGAGCAGTTCTTC
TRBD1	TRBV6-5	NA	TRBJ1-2	CASSEQGVRGYTF	TGTGCCAGCAGTGAACAGGGGGTCCGTGGCTACACCTTC
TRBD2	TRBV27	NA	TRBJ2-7	CASKVGLAGGSEQYF	TGTGCCAGCAAGGTTGGCCTAGCGGGAGGGAGCGAGCAGTACTTC
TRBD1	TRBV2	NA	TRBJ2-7	CASNRQGQAYEQYF	TGTGCCAGCAACCGACAGGGTCAAGCCTACGAGCAGTACTTC
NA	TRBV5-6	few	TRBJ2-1	CASNPTRGMRDEQFF	TGTGCCAGCAACCCAACACGGGGAATGAGGGATGAGCAGTTCTTC
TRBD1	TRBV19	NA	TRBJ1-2	CASRIGGQGVYGYTF	TGTGCCAGTAGGATTGGCGGACAGGGGGTCTATGGCTACACCTTC
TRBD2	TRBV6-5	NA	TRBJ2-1	CASSYTSGRNNEQFF	TGTGCCAGCTCCTATACTAGCGGGAGGAACAATGAGCAGTTCTTC
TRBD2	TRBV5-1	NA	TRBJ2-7	CASSLRGRALGEQYF	TGCGCCAGCAGCTTGCGCGGGAGGGCCCTCGGCGAGCAGTACTTC
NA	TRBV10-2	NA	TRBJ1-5	CASATGSNQPQHF	TGCGCCAGCGCGACAGGATCCAATCAGCCCCAGCATTTT
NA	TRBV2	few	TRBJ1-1	CASSIKRDTPEAEAFF	TGTGCCAGCAGTATTAAGAGGGACACGCCGGAGGCTGAAGCTTTCTTT
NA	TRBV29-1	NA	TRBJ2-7	CSVVILRTTDIYEQYF	TGCAGCGTTGTAATTCTCAGGACAACCGACATCTACGAGCAGTACTTC
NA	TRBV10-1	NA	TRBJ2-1	CASSETLDTYNEQFF	TGCGCCAGCAGTGAGACCTTGGACACTTACAATGAGCAGTTCTTC
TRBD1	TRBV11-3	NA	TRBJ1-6	CASSGTENNSPLHF	TGTGCCAGCAGTGGGACAGAGAATAATTCACCCCTCCACTTT
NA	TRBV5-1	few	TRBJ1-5	CASSLGEQHQPQHF	TGCGCCAGCAGCTTAGGTGAACAGCACCAGCCCCAGCATTTT
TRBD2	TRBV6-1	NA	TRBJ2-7	CASSASGSPYEQYF	TGTGCCAGCAGTGCGAGCGGGAGCCCCTACGAGCAGTACTTC
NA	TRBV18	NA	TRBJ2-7	CASSPPPGSTVYEQYF	TGTGCCAGCTCACCACCCCCCGGGTCGACAGTCTACGAGCAGTACTTC
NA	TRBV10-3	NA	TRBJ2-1	CAISEGDEQFF	TGTGCCATCAGTGAAGGGGATGAGCAGTTCTTC
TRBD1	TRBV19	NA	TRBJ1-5	CASSMTGGSGQPQHF	TGTGCCAGTAGTATGACAGGGGGCTCCGGTCAGCCCCAGCATTTT